Shown below are 10 T cell receptor beta chains from a single sample sequenced in a study of T cell responses to AZD1222 COVID-19 vaccine. Clones were sequenced by immunoSEQ multiplex PCR, and TCRdb holds only the in-frame ones, with some missing. The table records more than 100,000 clones, around nine tenths of them present only once. Sample: peripheral blood, taken on day 0 of AZD1222 vaccination. These receptors all stem from an adult in good health.

J is TRBJ1-2 and V is TRBV19; TRBD1 aligns across 10 bases. V lost 6 bases and J lost 8; bases outside the gene matches: 9. The germline V gene has CDR1 LNHDA and CDR2 SQIVND (reference sequence). The CDR3 is 14 residues long. For the CDR3, the DNA is TGTGCCAGTAGACTAAGACAGGGGGCTCAGGGCTACACCTTC. Residues: CASRLRQGAQGYTF.

This chain links TRBV9 with TRBJ1-5; tentative D call: TRBD1 (6 bases). Germline CDR1 SGDLS, CDR2 YYNGEE. V was pared by 3 bases and J by 8 bases, with 15 bases between. The CDR3 is 14 amino acids. The CDR3 nucleotides are TGTGCCAGCAGCGCTAGGTGGGGGCCGGAGCCCCAGCATTTT. As protein: CASSARWGPEPQHF.

The CDR3 reads CASSLKRRSSYNEQFF. In nucleotides, the CDR3 is TGTGCCAGCAGTTTAAAGAGAAGGAGCTCCTACAATGAGCAGTTCTTC. The chain combines TRBV27 with TRBJ2-1; D not resolved. The germline V gene encodes CDR1 MNHEY and CDR2 SMNVEV (reference sequence). Trimming took 2 bases from V and 0 from J, leaving 11 bases between them. There are 16 residues in the CDR3.

V gene TRBV7-3 combines with J gene TRBJ1-1, with no clear D. V shed 6 bases and J shed 4 bases, with 12 bases lying between them. The CDR3 consists of 13 residues. Germline values: CDR1 SGHTA, CDR2 FQGTGA. CDR3 residues: CASRPRDGTEAFF. The DNA of the CDR3 is TGTGCCAGCAGGCCTCGCGACGGCACTGAAGCTTTCTTT.

This rearrangement joins TRBV7-9 to TRBJ2-3, with 8 bases that match TRBD2. After removal of 1 base from V and 8 bases from J, the junction contained 8 bases not matched to a gene. CDR1 is SEHNR and CDR2 is FQNEAQ in the germline V gene (reference sequence). The CDR3 is 15 amino acids. The CDR3 spells CASSLGIPAGGTQYF. The DNA for the CDR3 is TGTGCCAGCAGCTTAGGTATCCCGGCGGGGGGTACGCAGTATTTT.

This chain connects TRBV28 to TRBJ1-1; D not resolved. The CDR3 totals 12 residues. CDR1 MDHEN and CDR2 SYDVKM come from the germline V gene. Trimming removed 6 bases at V and 10 bases at J, with 15 bases between. CDR3 nucleotides: TGTGCCAGCAGGATCACGGGAGCGGGAGCTTTCTTT. Amino acid sequence: CASRITGAGAFF.

The rearrangement joins TRBV11-2 to TRBJ1-2; unclear D gene. V lost 7 bases and J lost 2, with 8 bases in between. The germline V gene has CDR1 SGHAT and CDR2 FQNNGV. The CDR3 is 12 residues long. The CDR3 nucleotides read TGTGCCAGCACCGCATCGAACTATGGCTACACCTTC. Amino acid sequence: CASTASNYGYTF.

The chain links TRBV27 to TRBJ1-3; D ambiguous. Germline V gives CDR1 MNHEY, CDR2 SMNVEV (reference sequence). With 2 bases removed from V and 4 bases from J, the gap between germline ends came to 6 bases. The length of the CDR3 is 13 residues. Here the CDR3 reads CASSLRVGNTIYF. As DNA, the CDR3 is TGTGCCAGCAGTTTAAGGGTCGGAAACACCATATATTTT.

V usage is TRBV19 and J usage is TRBJ1-6, with D unresolved. Germline assignment: CDR1 LNHDA and CDR2 SQIVND (reference sequence). This CDR3 contains 13 residues. Trimming took off 3 bases at V and 12 bases at J, with 12 bases between the two ends. The CDR3 region is CASSMQALGPLHF. CDR3 sequence (DNA): TGTGCCAGTAGTATGCAGGCGCTGGGACCCCTCCACTTT.

CDR3 DNA sequence: TGCGCCAGCAGCCCCGGACAGGGCCAGGAGCCCCAGCATTTT. This translates into CASSPGQGQEPQHF. This chain links TRBV5-1 with TRBJ1-5; 8 bases fit TRBD1. Germline assignment: CDR1 SGHRS and CDR2 YFSETQ. The trim removed 4 bases at V and 8 bases at J, leaving 8 bases unmatched. The CDR3 extends over 14 amino acids.